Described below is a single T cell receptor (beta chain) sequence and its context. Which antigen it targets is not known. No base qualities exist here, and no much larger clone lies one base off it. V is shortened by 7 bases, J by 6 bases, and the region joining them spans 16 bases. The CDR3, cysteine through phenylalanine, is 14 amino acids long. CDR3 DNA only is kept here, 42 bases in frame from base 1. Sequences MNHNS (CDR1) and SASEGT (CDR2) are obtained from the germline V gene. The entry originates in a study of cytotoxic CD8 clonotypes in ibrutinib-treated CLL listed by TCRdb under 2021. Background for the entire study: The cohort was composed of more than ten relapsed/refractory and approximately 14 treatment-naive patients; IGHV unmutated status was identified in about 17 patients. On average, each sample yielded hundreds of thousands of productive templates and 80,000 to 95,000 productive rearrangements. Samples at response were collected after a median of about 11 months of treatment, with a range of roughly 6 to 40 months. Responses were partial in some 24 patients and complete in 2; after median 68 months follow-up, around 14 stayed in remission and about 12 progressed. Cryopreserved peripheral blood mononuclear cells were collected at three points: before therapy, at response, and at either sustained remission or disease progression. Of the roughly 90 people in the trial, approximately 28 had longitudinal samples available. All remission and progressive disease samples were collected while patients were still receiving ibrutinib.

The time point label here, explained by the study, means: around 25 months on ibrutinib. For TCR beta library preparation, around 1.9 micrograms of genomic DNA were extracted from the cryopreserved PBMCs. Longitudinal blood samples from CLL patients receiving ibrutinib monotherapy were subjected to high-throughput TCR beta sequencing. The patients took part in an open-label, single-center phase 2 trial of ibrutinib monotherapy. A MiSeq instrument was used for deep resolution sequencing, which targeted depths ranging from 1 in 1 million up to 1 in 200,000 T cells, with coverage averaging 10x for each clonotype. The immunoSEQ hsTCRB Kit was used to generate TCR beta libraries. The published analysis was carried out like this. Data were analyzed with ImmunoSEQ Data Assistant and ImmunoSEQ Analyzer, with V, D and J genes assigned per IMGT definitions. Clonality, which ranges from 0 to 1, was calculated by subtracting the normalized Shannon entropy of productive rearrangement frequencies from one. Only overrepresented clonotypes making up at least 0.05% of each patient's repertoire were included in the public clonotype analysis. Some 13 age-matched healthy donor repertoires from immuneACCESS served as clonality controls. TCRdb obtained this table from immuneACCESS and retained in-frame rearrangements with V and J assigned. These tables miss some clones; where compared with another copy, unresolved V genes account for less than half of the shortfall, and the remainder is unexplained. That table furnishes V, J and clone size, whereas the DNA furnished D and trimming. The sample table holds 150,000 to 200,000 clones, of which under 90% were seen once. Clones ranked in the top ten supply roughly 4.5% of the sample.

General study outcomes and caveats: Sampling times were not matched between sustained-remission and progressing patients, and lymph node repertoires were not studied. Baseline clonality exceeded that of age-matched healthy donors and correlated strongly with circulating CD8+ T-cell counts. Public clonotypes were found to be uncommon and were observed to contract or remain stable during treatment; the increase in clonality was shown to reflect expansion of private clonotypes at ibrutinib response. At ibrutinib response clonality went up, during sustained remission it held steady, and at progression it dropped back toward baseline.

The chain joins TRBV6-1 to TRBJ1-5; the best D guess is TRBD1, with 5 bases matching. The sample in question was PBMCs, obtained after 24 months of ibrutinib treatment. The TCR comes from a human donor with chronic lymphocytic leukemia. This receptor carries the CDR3 CASTPSGRVQPQHF. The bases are TGTGCCAGCACCCCGTCGGGCAGGGTTCAGCCCCAGCATTTT.